The clone carrying this T cell receptor (beta chain) showed up just a few times. Antigen unknown. This CDR3 spans 13 amino acids. Tagging with unique molecular identifiers was applied to individual cDNA molecules. TCRdb analysed the 5' RACE reads with MiXCR anew, one entry per CDR3 protein. The sample carries approximately 65,000 distinct CDR3 sequences, roughly an eighth recorded once. This record comes from a study of early T cells in non-severe SARS-CoV-2 infection. Regarding the study as a whole: Lookups in VDJdb leaned toward anti-spike CD8 responses and missed private and CD4 specificities.

The sequenced sample was whole blood. This receptor was identified in an adult who was a healthcare worker with PCR-confirmed SARS-CoV-2 infection or an uninfected control (not recorded which). The rearrangement uses TRBV21-1 and TRBJ2-1; TRBD1, the D gene given by the table, was not confirmed from the DNA. TRBV21-1 represents a pseudogene. CDR3: CARHRGPYNEQFF. The CDR3 DNA reads TGTGCCCGGCACAGGGGGCCCTACAATGAGCAGTTCTTC.